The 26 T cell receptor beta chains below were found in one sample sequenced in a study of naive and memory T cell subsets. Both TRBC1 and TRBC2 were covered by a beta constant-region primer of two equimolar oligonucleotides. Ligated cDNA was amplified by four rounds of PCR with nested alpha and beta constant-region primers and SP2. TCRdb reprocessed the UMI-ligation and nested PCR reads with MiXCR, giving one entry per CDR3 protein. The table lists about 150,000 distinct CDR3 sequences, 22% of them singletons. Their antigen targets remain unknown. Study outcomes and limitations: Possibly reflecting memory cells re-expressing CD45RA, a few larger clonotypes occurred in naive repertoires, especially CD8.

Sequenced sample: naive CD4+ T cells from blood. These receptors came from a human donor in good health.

The CDR3: CASSYTTGGRTEAFF. As DNA, the CDR3 is TGTGCCAGCAGTTACACCACAGGGGGTCGGACTGAAGCTTTCTTT. The V call is TRBV6-2 or TRBV6-3, the J call TRBJ1-1; 8 positions agree with TRBD1. With V trimmed by 2 bases and J by 5 bases, 7 bases remained unmatched. Germline V CDR1 and CDR2: MNHEY, SVGEGT. CDR3 size: 15 residues.

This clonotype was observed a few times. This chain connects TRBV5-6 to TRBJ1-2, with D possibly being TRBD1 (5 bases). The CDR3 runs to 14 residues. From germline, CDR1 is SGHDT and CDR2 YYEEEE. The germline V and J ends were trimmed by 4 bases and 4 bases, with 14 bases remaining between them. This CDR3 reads CASSLGRVGYGYTF. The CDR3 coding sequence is TGTGCCAGCAGCCTAGGCAGGGTTGGCTATGGCTACACCTTC.

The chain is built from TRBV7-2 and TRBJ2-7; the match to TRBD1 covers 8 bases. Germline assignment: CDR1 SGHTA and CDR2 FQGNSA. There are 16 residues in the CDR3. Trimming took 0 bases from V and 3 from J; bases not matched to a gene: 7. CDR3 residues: CASSLASDRGGYEQYF. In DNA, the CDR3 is TGTGCCAGCAGCTTAGCCTCCGACAGGGGTGGCTACGAGCAGTACTTC.

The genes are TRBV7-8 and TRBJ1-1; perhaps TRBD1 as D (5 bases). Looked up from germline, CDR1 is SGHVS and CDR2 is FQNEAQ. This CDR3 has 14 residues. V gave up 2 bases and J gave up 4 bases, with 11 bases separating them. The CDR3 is CASSLIGAGTEAFF. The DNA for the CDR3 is TGTGCCAGCAGCTTAATAGGGGCCGGCACTGAAGCTTTCTTT.

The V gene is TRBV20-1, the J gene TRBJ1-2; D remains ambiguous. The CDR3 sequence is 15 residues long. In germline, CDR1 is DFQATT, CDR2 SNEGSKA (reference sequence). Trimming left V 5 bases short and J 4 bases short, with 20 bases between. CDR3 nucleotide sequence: TGCAGTGCTGGATCGACGGGAACCTCTTCCTATGGCTACACCTTC. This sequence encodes CSAGSTGTSSYGYTF.

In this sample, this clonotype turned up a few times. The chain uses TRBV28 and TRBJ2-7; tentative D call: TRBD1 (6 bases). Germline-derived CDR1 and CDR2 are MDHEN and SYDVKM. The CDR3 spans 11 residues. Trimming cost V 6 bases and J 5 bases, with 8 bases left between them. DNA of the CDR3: TGTGCCAGCAGGTACAGGGACGAGCAGTACTTC. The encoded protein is CASRYRDEQYF.

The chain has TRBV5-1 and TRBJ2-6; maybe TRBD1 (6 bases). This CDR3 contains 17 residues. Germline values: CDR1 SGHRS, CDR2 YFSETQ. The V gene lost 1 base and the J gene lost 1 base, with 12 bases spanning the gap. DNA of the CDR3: TGCGCCAGCAGCTTGACAGGGTTTGAGTCTGGGGCCAACGTCCTGACTTTC. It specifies CASSLTGFESGANVLTF.

In nucleotides, the CDR3 is TGCGCCAGCAGCCAAGAAAGGGAATATGGCTACACCTTC. The encoded protein is CASSQEREYGYTF. The chain combines TRBV4-1 with TRBJ1-2; D gene uncertain. CDR1 is MGHRA, CDR2 YSYEKL, per germline. The CDR3 sequence is 13 residues long. V was pared by 0 bases and J by 5 bases, with 7 bases between.

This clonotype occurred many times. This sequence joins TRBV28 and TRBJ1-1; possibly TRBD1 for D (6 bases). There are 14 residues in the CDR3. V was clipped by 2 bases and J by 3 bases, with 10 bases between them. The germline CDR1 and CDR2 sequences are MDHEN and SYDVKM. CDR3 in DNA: TGTGCCAGCAGTTTAGGGGGCTGGGACACTGAAGCTTTCTTT. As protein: CASSLGGWDTEAFF.

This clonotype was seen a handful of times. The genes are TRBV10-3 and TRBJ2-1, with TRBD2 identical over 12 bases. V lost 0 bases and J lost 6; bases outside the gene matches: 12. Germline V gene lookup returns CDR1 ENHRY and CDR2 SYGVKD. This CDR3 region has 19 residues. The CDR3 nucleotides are TGTGCCATCAGTGAGTCGTTGGGACCGACTAGCGGGAGAGGCAATGAGCAGTTCTTC. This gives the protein CAISESLGPTSGRGNEQFF.

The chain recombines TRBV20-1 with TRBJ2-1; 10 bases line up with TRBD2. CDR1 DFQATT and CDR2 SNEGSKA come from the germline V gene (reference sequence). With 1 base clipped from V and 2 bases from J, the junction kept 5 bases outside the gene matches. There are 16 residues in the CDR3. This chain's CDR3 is CSARAPGLATYNEQFF. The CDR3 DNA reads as TGCAGTGCTAGAGCTCCGGGACTAGCGACCTACAATGAGCAGTTCTTC.

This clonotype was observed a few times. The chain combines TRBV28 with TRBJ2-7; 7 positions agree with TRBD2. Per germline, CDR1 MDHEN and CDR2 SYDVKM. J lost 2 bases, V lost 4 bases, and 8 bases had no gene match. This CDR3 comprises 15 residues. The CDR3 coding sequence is TGTGCCAGCAGTTCCGCCGGGACTACACCCTACGAGCAGTACTTC. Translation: CASSSAGTTPYEQYF.

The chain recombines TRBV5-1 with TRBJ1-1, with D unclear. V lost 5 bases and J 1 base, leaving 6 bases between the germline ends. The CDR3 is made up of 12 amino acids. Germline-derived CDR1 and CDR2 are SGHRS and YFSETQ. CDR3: CASRNTNTEAFF. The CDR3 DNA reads TGCGCCAGCAGAAACACGAACACTGAAGCTTTCTTT. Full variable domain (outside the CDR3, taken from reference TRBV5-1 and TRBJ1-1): KAGVTQTPRYLIKTRGQQVTLSCSPISGHRSVSWYQQTPGQGLQFLFEYFSETQRNKGNFPGRFSGRQFSNSRSEMNVSTLELGDSALYLCASRNTNTEAFFGQGTRLTVV.

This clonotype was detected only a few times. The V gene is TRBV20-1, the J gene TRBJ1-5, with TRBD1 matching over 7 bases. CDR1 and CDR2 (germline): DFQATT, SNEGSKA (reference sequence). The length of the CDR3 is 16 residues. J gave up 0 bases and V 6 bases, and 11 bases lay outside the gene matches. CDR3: CSAGDRRKPSNQPQHF. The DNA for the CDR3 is TGCAGTGCGGGGGACAGACGCAAACCTAGCAATCAGCCCCAGCATTTT.

CDR3 protein: CASSLVAGVLQETQYF. The CDR3 region has the DNA TGCGCCAGCAGCTTGGTGGCAGGGGTTCTCCAAGAGACCCAGTACTTC. The chain is built from TRBV5-1 and TRBJ2-5; tentative D call: TRBD1 (6 bases). Trimming stripped 0 bases from V and 1 base from J, with 13 bases between. The CDR3 sequence is 16 residues long. Germline V gives CDR1 SGHRS, CDR2 YFSETQ.

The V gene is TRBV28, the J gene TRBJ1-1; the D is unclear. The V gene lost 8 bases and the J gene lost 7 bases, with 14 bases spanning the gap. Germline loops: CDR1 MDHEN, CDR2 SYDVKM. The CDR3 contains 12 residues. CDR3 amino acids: CASGSTWLEAFF. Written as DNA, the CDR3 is TGTGCCAGCGGATCCACATGGCTTGAAGCTTTCTTT. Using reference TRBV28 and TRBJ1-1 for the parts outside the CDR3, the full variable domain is DVKVTQSSRYLVKRTGEKVFLECVQDMDHENMFWYRQDPGLGLRLIYFSYDVKMKEKGDIPEGYSVSREKKERFSLILESASTNQTSMYLCASGSTWLEAFFGQGTRLTVV.

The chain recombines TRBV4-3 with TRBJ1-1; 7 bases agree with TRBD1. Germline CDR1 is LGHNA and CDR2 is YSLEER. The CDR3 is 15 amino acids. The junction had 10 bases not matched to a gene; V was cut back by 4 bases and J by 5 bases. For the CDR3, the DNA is TGCGCCAGCAGCCCAGACTACAGGGGTGATACTGAAGCTTTCTTT. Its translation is CASSPDYRGDTEAFF.

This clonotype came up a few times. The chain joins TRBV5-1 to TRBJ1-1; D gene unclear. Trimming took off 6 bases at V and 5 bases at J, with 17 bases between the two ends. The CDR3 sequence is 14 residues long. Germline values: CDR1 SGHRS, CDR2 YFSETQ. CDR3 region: CASTPDPTWTEAFF. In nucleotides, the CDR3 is TGCGCCAGCACTCCTGATCCGACGTGGACTGAAGCTTTCTTT.

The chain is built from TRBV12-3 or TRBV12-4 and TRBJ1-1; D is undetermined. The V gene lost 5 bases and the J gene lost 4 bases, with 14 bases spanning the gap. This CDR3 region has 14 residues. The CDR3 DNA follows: TGTGCCAGCAGTCTCACGGGGATCTTCACTGAAGCTTTCTTT. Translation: CASSLTGIFTEAFF.

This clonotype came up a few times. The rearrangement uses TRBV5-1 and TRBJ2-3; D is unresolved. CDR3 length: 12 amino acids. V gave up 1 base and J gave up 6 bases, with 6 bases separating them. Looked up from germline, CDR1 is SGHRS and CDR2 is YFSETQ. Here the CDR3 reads CASSLYLDTQYF. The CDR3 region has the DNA TGCGCCAGCAGCTTGTATTTGGATACGCAGTATTTT.

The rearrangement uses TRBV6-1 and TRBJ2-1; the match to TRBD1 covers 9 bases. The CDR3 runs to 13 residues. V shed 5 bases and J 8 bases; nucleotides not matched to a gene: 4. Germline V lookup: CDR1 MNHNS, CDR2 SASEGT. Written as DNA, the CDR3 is TGTGCCAGCAGTCTCGGGACAGGGTATGAGCAGTTCTTC. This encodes CASSLGTGYEQFF.

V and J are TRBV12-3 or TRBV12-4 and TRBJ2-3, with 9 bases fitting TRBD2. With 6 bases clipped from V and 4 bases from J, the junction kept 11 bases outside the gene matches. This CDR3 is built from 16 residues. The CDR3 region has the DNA TGTGCCAGCAGCTTTTCGGGCGGGAGGGGTCCAGATACGCAGTATTTT. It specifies CASSFSGGRGPDTQYF.

CDR3 sequence (DNA): TGTGCCAGCAGTGGGGGACGGGGACGGGGATCCTACAATGAGCAGTTCTTC. Translation gives CASSGGRGRGSYNEQFF. The chain has TRBV6-5 and TRBJ2-1; D is perhaps TRBD1 or TRBD2 (5 bases each). V lost 5 bases and J lost 1, with 18 bases in between. CDR3 length: 17 amino acids. CDR1 MNHEY and CDR2 SVGAGI come from the germline V gene.

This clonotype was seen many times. CDR3 loop: CASTLQGGSSYEQYF. CDR3 sequence (DNA): TGTGCCAGCACCTTACAAGGGGGGAGCTCCTACGAGCAGTACTTC. This chain uses TRBV12-3 or TRBV12-4 with TRBJ2-7; D is possibly TRBD1 or TRBD2 (6 bases each). The V and J ends lost 7 bases and 0 bases respectively, with 16 bases between them. The CDR3 extends over 15 amino acids.

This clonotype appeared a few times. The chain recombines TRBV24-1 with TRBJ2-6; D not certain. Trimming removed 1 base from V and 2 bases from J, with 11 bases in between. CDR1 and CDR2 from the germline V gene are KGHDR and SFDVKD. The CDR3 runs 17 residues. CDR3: CATSDLRPRAGANVLTF. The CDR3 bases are TGTGCCACCAGTGATTTACGACCTCGAGCTGGGGCCAACGTCCTGACTTTC.

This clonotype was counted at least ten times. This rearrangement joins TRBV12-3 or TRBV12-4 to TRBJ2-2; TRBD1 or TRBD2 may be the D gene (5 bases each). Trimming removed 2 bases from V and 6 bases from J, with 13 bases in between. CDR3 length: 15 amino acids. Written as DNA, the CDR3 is TGTGCCAGCAGTTTACCAGCAGGGACCTCCGGGGAGCTGTTTTTT. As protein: CASSLPAGTSGELFF.